The T cell receptor (beta chain) under discussion was sequenced for a study of cytomegalovirus exposure and HLA in healthy donors. The ends were cut back, 6 bases at V and 1 base at J, with 10 bases in the middle. The CDR3 length is 13 residues. Germline CDR1 and CDR2: MDHEN and SYDVKM. This clone was detected only a few times. Profiling relied on immunoSEQ multiplex PCR, and the TCRdb table lists in-frame clones only, not all of them. Of 99,000 or so clones in the sample, around 87% are singletons; the top ten hold 4% to 4.5%. Sequenced: PBMCs. The sequence was collected from a young woman in good health and CMV-seropositive. The gene calls are TRBV28 and TRBJ2-7; D may be TRBD2 (5 bases). The CDR3 sequence: CASRTTESYEQYF. The CDR3 nucleotides read TGTGCCAGCAGGACTACAGAATCCTACGAGCAGTACTTC.